The 12 T cell receptor beta chains below were found in one sample sequenced in a study of kidney transplant recipient with SARS-CoV-2 infection (dated by TCRdb to the early 2020s). The instrument given in TCRdb is Illumina MiSeq. TCRdb passed the public sequencing reads through fastp at Q25 and MiXCR, retaining productive beta sequences. Each CDR3 protein gets just one entry, which takes the most common genes and DNA from the rows behind it. The sample table contains under 250,000 distinct CDR3 sequences; only one count was recorded for around 26% of them. The ten largest clonotypes hold under 9.5% of the sample. The label giving this sample's time point can be read as: pre-pandemic baseline sample and day 111 after first positive SARS-CoV-2 test. Sample: a blood sample, taken at baseline and on day 111 from a kidney transplant recipient. The receptor set was obtained from a male patient between 25 and 40 years old who had COVID-19 and was a kidney transplant recipient. Following a transplant, some T lymphocytes may have been derived from the graft donor.

This clonotype showed up many times. The chain joins TRBV5-4 to TRBJ1-1, with a weak D call TRBD1 (6 bases). The V and J ends lost 4 bases and 4 bases respectively, with 20 bases between them. The germline gives CDR1 SGHNT, CDR2 YYREEE (reference sequence). The CDR3 runs 16 residues. CDR3 in amino acids: CASSPHPGQQITEAFF. CDR3 DNA sequence: TGTGCCAGCAGCCCCCACCCCGGACAGCAAATCACTGAAGCTTTCTTT. The entire variable domain, with the rest obtained from reference TRBV5-4 and TRBJ1-1, is as follows: ETGVTQSPTHLIKTRGQQVTLRCSSQSGHNTVSWYQQALGQGPQFIFQYYREEENGRGNFPPRFSGLQFPNYSSELNVNALELDDSALYLCASSPHPGQQITEAFFGQGTRLTVV.

Concerning this clonotype itself: Possible read error: a much larger clone is one base away. This chain connects TRBV7-6 to TRBJ2-5; D could derive from TRBD1 or TRBD2 (5 bases each). This CDR3 has 13 residues. V was shortened by 4 bases and J by 14 bases, with 20 bases between the two germline ends. Germline V CDR1 and CDR2: SGHVS, FNYEAQ. CDR3 DNA: TGTGCCAGCAGCTCATCTGAGGGGCTAGCCTTATACTTC. Encoded protein: CASSSSEGLALYF.

This clonotype was found many times. The genes are TRBV11-2 and TRBJ2-7; 7 positions agree with TRBD1. This CDR3 has 15 residues. V lost 5 bases, J lost 2 bases, and 9 bases stayed unmatched. Germline V gives CDR1 SGHAT, CDR2 FQNNGV. CDR3 DNA: TGTGCCAGCAGCCCCATACAGGGACAGACCTACGAGCAGTACTTC. Amino acid sequence: CASSPIQGQTYEQYF.

This clonotype was seen repeatedly, ten times or more. The chain's CDR3 is CASSWLGEKLFF. DNA for the CDR3: TGTGCCAGCAGTTGGTTGGGTGAAAAACTGTTTTTT. This chain connects TRBV6-2 or TRBV6-3 to TRBJ1-4, with no clear D. V shed 4 bases and J shed 7 bases, with 7 bases lying between them. Germline V gene sequence: CDR1 MNHEY, CDR2 SVGEGT. This CDR3 comprises 12 residues.

The V call is TRBV7-9, the J call TRBJ2-1; D may be TRBD1 (6 bases). Trimming took off 1 base at V and 8 bases at J, with 12 bases between the two ends. This CDR3 is 14 amino acids long. From germline, CDR1 is SEHNR and CDR2 FQNEAQ (reference sequence). The CDR3 here is CASSLGQVRDEQFF. The CDR3 bases are TGTGCCAGCAGCTTAGGACAGGTCCGAGATGAGCAGTTCTTC. Using reference TRBV7-9 and TRBJ2-1 for the parts outside the CDR3, the full variable domain is DTGVSQNPRHKITKRGQNVTFRCDPISEHNRLYWYRQTLGQGPEFLTYFQNEAQLEKSRLLSDRFSAERPKGSFSTLEIQRTEQGDSAMYLCASSLGQVRDEQFFGPGTRLTVL.

This clonotype has ten or more counts. The chain has TRBV12-3 or TRBV12-4 and TRBJ1-2; D not resolved. The CDR3 extends over 12 amino acids. V dropped 5 bases and J dropped 4 bases, with 8 bases sitting between them. The DNA for the CDR3 is TGTGCCAGCAGTAGTCAGTTCTATGGCTACACCTTC. It yields the protein CASSSQFYGYTF.

This clonotype came up many times. The chain recombines TRBV15 with TRBJ1-2; D ambiguous. This CDR3 is 17 amino acids long. The V gene lost 5 bases and the J gene lost 4 bases, with 23 bases spanning the gap. Germline-derived CDR1 and CDR2 are LNHNV and YYDKDF (reference sequence). The CDR3 reads CATSRLKRCGKTYGYTF. DNA of the CDR3: TGTGCCACCAGCCGACTCAAAAGGTGTGGAAAGACCTATGGCTACACCTTC.

This clonotype was picked up many times. V gene TRBV2 combines with J gene TRBJ1-6; D is perhaps TRBD1 (5 bases). Germline V gene sequence: CDR1 SNHLY, CDR2 FYNNEI. The V gene lost 5 bases and the J gene lost 14 bases, with 13 bases spanning the gap. This CDR3 is 12 amino acids long. The CDR3 DNA is TGTGCCAGCAGTCCCTATTCGGGGGCCCTCCACTTT. Translated: CASSPYSGALHF.

Concerning this clonotype itself: This could be a read error, since a much larger clone is one nucleotide away. The V and J genes are TRBV5-3 and TRBJ1-2; D is unclear. TRBV5-3 is flagged as an ORF with uncertain function. V was pared by 7 bases and J by 4 bases, with 23 bases between. CDR3 size: 16 residues. Here the CDR3 reads CARAIAVVRKTYGYTF. The CDR3 DNA is TGTGCCAGAGCGATCGCAGTGGTGAGAAAGACCTATGGCTACACCTTC.

Details on this clonotype: A much more abundant neighbour one base away suggests this may be a read error. The chain couples TRBV3-1 to TRBJ2-2; D gene unclear. Germline V gene sequence: CDR1 LGHDT, CDR2 YNNKEL (reference sequence). The CDR3 is made up of 18 amino acids. CDR3 coding DNA: TGTGCCGGCAGCGAATCCGCTCCCATTTCAGGCTTGACCGGGGAGCTGTTTTTT. Its protein product is CAGSESAPISGLTGELFF.

This clonotype showed up just once. A much larger clone lies one base from this, so it may be a read error. In DNA, the CDR3 is TGTGCCAGCAACCAAGAAGGGGGACTAGCGGGAGGCAGAGAGACCCAGTACTTC. Protein sequence: CASNQEGGLAGGRETQYF. V gene TRBV4-2 combines with J gene TRBJ2-5; 15 bases match TRBD2. Germline V CDR1 and CDR2: LGHNA, YNFKEQ. This CDR3 comprises 18 residues.

Comment on this clonotype: The conserved closing phenylalanine or tryptophan is absent in this CDR3, likely reflecting a read error. The chain joins TRBV5-6 to TRBJ2-7; the D gene could be TRBD1 or TRBD2 (5 bases each). The CDR3 is 14 amino acids. The germline CDR1 and CDR2 sequences are SGHDT and YYEEEE. CDR3 amino acids: CASSWDRVSCEQYL. In DNA, the CDR3 is TGTGCCAGCAGTTGGGACCGAGTATCCTGCGAGCAGTACCTC.